This TCR beta chain came from a study of cytomegalovirus exposure and HLA in healthy donors. The CDR3 loop spans 15 amino acids. Germline assignment: CDR1 LNHDA and CDR2 SQIVND (reference sequence). The V gene lost 5 bases and the J gene lost 0 bases, with 10 bases spanning the gap. PCR used 60 Vbeta primers and 13 Jbeta primers. The repertoire was sequenced with immunoSEQ multiplex PCR; TCRdb's copy has only in-frame clones and lacks some. The sample has 200,000 to 250,000 clones, roughly 68% seen once. The sample consisted of PBMCs. This TCR derives from a man aged 35 to 55 in good health and CMV-seropositive. This chain links TRBV19 with TRBJ1-4, with D maybe TRBD1 (6 bases). The DNA of the CDR3 is TGTGCCAGTAGTGCCTGGACAGCAACTAATGAAAAACTGTTTTTT. Amino acids: CASSAWTATNEKLFF.